A single sample is the source of the 20 T cell receptor beta chains below, sequenced in a study of Ad26.COV2.S vaccination and SARS-CoV-2 variants. Clones were read by immunoSEQ multiplex PCR, and TCRdb kept only the in-frame ones, dropping some. The table includes hundreds of thousands of clones, approximately 83% detected once. Described treatment: about 20 received Ad26.COV2.S at low or high dose, single or two shots; a few received placebo; per-sample allocation not given. The study sampled participants on day 63 after the first vaccine or placebo injection. This specimen consisted of peripheral blood, obtained in a trial of Ad26.COV2.S vaccine versus placebo. All receptors come from a person aged 18-65 years who received the Ad26.COV2.S COVID-19 vaccine or a placebo.

The V gene is TRBV4-1, the J gene TRBJ2-3; D not certain. CDR1 MGHRA and CDR2 YSYEKL come from the germline V gene. The CDR3 is 15 residues long. V lost 0 bases, J lost 8 bases, and 15 bases lay in between. The CDR3 bases are TGCGCCAGCAGCCAAGATACCCCCCCCTTGGGTACGCAGTATTTT. Translating gives CASSQDTPPLGTQYF.

This sequence joins TRBV18 and TRBJ1-4; 8 bases are a match to TRBD1. V dropped 3 bases and J dropped 4; count of bases not matched to a gene: 1. The CDR3 extends over 14 amino acids. The germline gives CDR1 KGHSH, CDR2 LQKENI. DNA of the CDR3: TGTGCCAGCTCACCGGGACAGGTTAATGAAAAACTGTTTTTT. Residues: CASSPGQVNEKLFF.

CDR3 protein: CAFPRHRKGTQYF. The CDR3 DNA follows: TGTGCCTTCCCAAGGCACCGCAAGGGTACGCAGTATTTT. The rearrangement joins TRBV2 to TRBJ2-3; D not certain. This CDR3 is built from 13 residues. V lost 11 bases to trimming and J lost 8 bases, with 20 bases between them. Germline CDR1 is SNHLY and CDR2 is FYNNEI.

This chain uses TRBV7-2 with TRBJ1-1; tentatively, D is TRBD1 (5 bases). This CDR3 is built from 15 residues. Trimming shortened V by 1 base and J by 10 bases, and 19 bases separated the two germline ends. From germline, CDR1 is SGHTA and CDR2 FQGNSA. CDR3 nucleotides: TGTGCCAGCAGCTTAGAAGTAAGGGGACCGACCGTAGCTTTCTTT. Its protein product is CASSLEVRGPTVAFF.

The rearrangement joins TRBV19 to TRBJ2-2, with a weak D call TRBD1 (5 bases). The V end lost 6 bases, the J end lost 5 bases, and 13 bases lay between the germline ends. This CDR3 comprises 14 residues. The germline V gene encodes CDR1 LNHDA and CDR2 SQIVND (reference sequence). The CDR3 coding sequence is TGTGCCAGTAGGTGGGCAGGGCGGACCGGGGAGCTGTTTTTT. It translates to CASRWAGRTGELFF. Full variable domain (rest looked up from reference TRBV19 and TRBJ2-2): DGGITQSPKYLFRKEGQNVTLSCEQNLNHDAMYWYRQDPGQGLRLIYYSQIVNDFQKGDIAEGYSVSREKKESFPLTVTSAQKNPTAFYLCASRWAGRTGELFFGEGSRLTVL.

V gene TRBV7-9 combines with J gene TRBJ2-1; 8 nucleotides match TRBD1. The V segment lost 2 bases and the J segment 2 bases; nucleotides outside the gene matches: 5. There are 16 residues in the CDR3. From germline, CDR1 is SEHNR and CDR2 FQNEAQ (reference sequence). The CDR3 DNA follows: TGTGCCAGCAGCTTACATGACAGGGGAGCCTACAATGAGCAGTTCTTC. It is translated as CASSLHDRGAYNEQFF.

The genes are TRBV28 and TRBJ2-7, with a tentative D call TRBD1 (7 bases). Germline CDR1 and CDR2: MDHEN and SYDVKM. The CDR3 totals 15 residues. Trimming left V 6 bases short and J 2 bases short, with 17 bases between. The CDR3 coding sequence is TGTGCCAGCAGGCAAGGAGGGACAGCCGCCTACGAGCAGTACTTC. Protein sequence: CASRQGGTAAYEQYF.

This clone has a handful of counts. The rearrangement joins TRBV5-5 to TRBJ2-1; perhaps D is TRBD1 or TRBD2 (6 bases each). Germline lookup yields CDR1 SGHKS and CDR2 YYEKEE (reference sequence). Trimming removed 4 bases from V and 2 bases from J, with 13 bases in between. This CDR3 spans 15 amino acids. The CDR3 nucleotides read TGTGCCAGCAGCGAAGAGGGGGGCCCCTACAATGAGCAGTTCTTC. This encodes CASSEEGGPYNEQFF.

Note on this clone: Additional DNA sequences in this sample encode the identical CDR3. The chain links TRBV7-3 to TRBJ2-7; 9 nucleotides agree with TRBD1. Per the germline V gene, CDR1 is SGHTA and CDR2 is FQGTGA. This CDR3 spans 13 amino acids. Trimming took 6 bases from V and 3 from J; bases not matched to a gene: 3. For the CDR3, the DNA is TGTGCCAGCAGTCTGGACAGGGGCTACGAGCAGTACTTC. It specifies CASSLDRGYEQYF.

The chain uses TRBV7-8 and TRBJ1-6; D not resolved. This CDR3 contains 17 residues. Germline CDR1 SGHVS, CDR2 FQNEAQ. Trimming left V 5 bases short and J 8 bases short, with 22 bases between. The CDR3: CASSPRRGNGRHSPLHF. The DNA for the CDR3 is TGTGCCAGCAGCCCCCGCCGGGGTAACGGGAGGCATTCACCCCTCCACTTT.

The chain couples TRBV27 to TRBJ2-2, with 8 bases fitting TRBD2. CDR1 is MNHEY, CDR2 SMNVEV, per germline (reference sequence). V was pared by 6 bases and J by 8 bases, with 8 bases of the junction left unmatched. The CDR3 has 14 amino acids. CDR3 loop: CASRPGLAPGELFF. As DNA, the CDR3 is TGTGCCAGCAGACCAGGACTAGCCCCGGGGGAGCTGTTTTTT.

The V and J genes are TRBV7-2 and TRBJ1-2; D is uncertain. The CDR3 spans 14 residues. The germline V and J ends were trimmed by 0 bases and 2 bases, with 7 bases remaining between them. From germline, CDR1 is SGHTA and CDR2 FQGNSA. This CDR3 reads CASSLATGNYGYTF. DNA for the CDR3: TGTGCCAGCAGCTTAGCGACGGGGAACTATGGCTACACCTTC.

The rearrangement links TRBV5-1 to TRBJ2-5; 13 bases match TRBD2. CDR1 is SGHRS and CDR2 is YFSETQ in the germline V gene. V lost 1 base and J lost 5; bases outside the gene matches: 5. This CDR3 comprises 16 residues. The DNA for the CDR3 is TGCGCCAGCAGCTTGACTAGCGGGGGGGCTGAGGAGACCCAGTACTTC. Amino acids: CASSLTSGGAEETQYF.

This chain uses TRBV18 with TRBJ1-5, with 7 nucleotides matching TRBD1. CDR1 is KGHSH, CDR2 LQKENI, per germline. The CDR3 consists of 15 residues. The V gene end was trimmed by 3 bases and the J gene end by 3 bases; junction bases not matched to a gene: 5. CDR3 coding DNA: TGTGCCAGCTCACCCCAGGGACAGAACAATCAGCCCCAGCATTTT. Translating gives CASSPQGQNNQPQHF. Full variable domain (rest looked up from reference TRBV18 and TRBJ1-5): NAGVMQNPRHLVRRRGQEARLRCSPMKGHSHVYWYRQLPEEGLKFMVYLQKENIIDESGMPKERFSAEFPKEGPSILRIQQVVRGDSAAYFCASSPQGQNNQPQHFGDGTRLSIL.

V and J are TRBV9 and TRBJ1-2; D gene unclear. V lost 0 bases and J 1 base, leaving 4 bases between the germline ends. Germline assignment: CDR1 SGDLS and CDR2 YYNGEE. The CDR3 covers 13 residues. The DNA of the CDR3 is TGTGCCAGCAGCGTAGCAATTAACTATGGCTACACCTTC. It specifies CASSVAINYGYTF.

The rearrangement joins TRBV2 to TRBJ2-7; D unresolved. V was pared by 6 bases and J by 0 bases, with 9 bases between. The germline V gene has CDR1 SNHLY and CDR2 FYNNEI. CDR3 length equals 13 residues. In DNA, the CDR3 is TGTGCCAGCAGACAGACTTTCTCCTACGAGCAGTACTTC. This sequence encodes CASRQTFSYEQYF.

This clone was counted between two and nine times. The sample carries other DNA sequences with the same CDR3. This rearrangement joins TRBV28 to TRBJ1-3; 7 nucleotides agree with TRBD1. The CDR3 covers 14 residues. Germline V gene lookup returns CDR1 MDHEN and CDR2 SYDVKM. V lost 8 bases and J lost 0; bases outside the gene matches: 4. The CDR3 sequence: CASRDSYSGNTIYF. CDR3 nucleotides: TGTGCCAGCCGGGACAGTTACTCTGGAAACACCATATATTTT.

The chain joins TRBV7-2 to TRBJ2-5, with D possibly TRBD2 on 5 matching bases. CDR1 is SGHTA and CDR2 is FQGNSA in the germline V gene. V was shortened by 3 bases and J by 2 bases, with 10 bases between the two germline ends. The CDR3 runs 14 residues. CDR3 amino acids: CASSFQPGQETQYF. CDR3 DNA: TGTGCCAGCAGCTTCCAGCCGGGGCAAGAGACCCAGTACTTC.

This chain links TRBV21-1 with TRBJ2-1; TRBD1, the table's D call, lacks a check against the DNA. TRBV21-1 constitutes a pseudogene. This CDR3 has 17 residues. The CDR3 loop is CASSKVGPNTGLPEQFF. The CDR3 coding sequence is TGTGCCAGCAGCAAAGTAGGCCCTAACACAGGGTTACCTGAGCAGTTCTTC.

The chain joins TRBV3-1 (or the pseudogene TRBV3-2) to TRBJ2-7, with D perhaps TRBD2 (6 bases). The CDR3 is 14 residues long. Per germline, CDR1 LGHDT and CDR2 YNNKEL (reference sequence). Trimming took off 4 bases at V and 3 bases at J, with 13 bases between the two ends. CDR3 protein: CASSRIGGYYEQYF. The CDR3 DNA reads TGTGCCAGCAGCCGAATCGGGGGTTACTACGAGCAGTACTTC.